Each of the 18 T cell receptor beta chains below was sequenced from the same sample in a study of identical twins (dated by TCRdb to about 2016). The library was built by means of 5' RACE. These reads were obtained on an Illumina HiSeq 2000. TCRdb trimmed public reads at Q25 via fastp, called clones via MiXCR and kept in-frame beta chains. Every CDR3 protein is listed once, alongside the most common genes and DNA of its rows. In this sample the table shows under 400,000 distinct CDR3 sequences, around 9.7% of which occur a single time. Roughly 9% of the sample rests with the top ten. What was sequenced was naive T cells sorted from blood. In the paper's terms, the cell subset or site label means: cells isolated with a human naive T-cell isolation kit. Every receptor here comes from a woman between 45 and 60 years old in good health.

This clonotype turned up a few times. V gene TRBV12-3 or TRBV12-4 combines with J gene TRBJ2-3; 9 nucleotides align to TRBD2. The CDR3 extends over 12 amino acids. With V trimmed by 4 bases and J by 15 bases, 8 bases remained unmatched. Here the CDR3 DNA reads TGTGCCAGCAGTTCGCTAGCGGGACCCTGCTATTTT. Its protein product is CASSSLAGPCYF.

This clonotype has only a few counts. The chain links TRBV5-5 to TRBJ2-1, with D perhaps TRBD1 (6 bases). The CDR3 has 15 amino acids. The germline V and J ends were trimmed by 3 bases and 0 bases, with 10 bases remaining between them. Germline loops: CDR1 SGHKS, CDR2 YYEKEE (reference sequence). The CDR3 protein is CASSSDRNSYNEQFF. The CDR3 DNA sequence: TGTGCCAGCAGCTCAGACAGGAACTCCTACAATGAGCAGTTCTTC.

This clonotype was found a few times. The chain is built from TRBV6-2 or TRBV6-3 and TRBJ2-1; 13 bases match TRBD2. CDR1 is MNHEY, CDR2 SVGEGT, per germline. The trim removed 6 bases at V and 0 bases at J, leaving 14 bases unmatched. The CDR3 covers 20 residues. The CDR3 reads CASSRNRLAGGQNSYNEQFF. The CDR3 DNA sequence: TGTGCCAGCAGCCGTAACAGACTAGCGGGAGGCCAAAACTCCTACAATGAGCAGTTCTTC.

The CDR3 coding sequence is TGCAGTGCTAGAGATCCGACTAGCGGGAAAGATGAGCAGTTCTTC. Translating it yields CSARDPTSGKDEQFF. The chain combines TRBV20-1 with TRBJ2-1, with TRBD2 matching 11 bases. Trimming took 0 bases from V and 8 from J; bases not matched to a gene: 6. In germline, CDR1 is DFQATT, CDR2 SNEGSKA (reference sequence). The CDR3 runs to 15 residues.

This clonotype appeared a few times. The chain links TRBV12-3 or TRBV12-4 to TRBJ1-1; maybe TRBD1 (6 bases). CDR3 length equals 13 residues. The germline V and J ends were trimmed by 7 bases and 10 bases, with 19 bases remaining between them. The CDR3 spells CASIPLGGLRAFF. The CDR3 DNA sequence: TGTGCCAGCATCCCCCTGGGGGGGCTCAGAGCTTTCTTT.

The CDR3 nucleotides are TGTGCCAGCAGCCCAGGGCTAGCGGGAAAAGTGACCTACGAGCAGTACTTC. It yields the protein CASSPGLAGKVTYEQYF. The chain uses TRBV3-1 and TRBJ2-7; TRBD2 aligns across 9 bases. Unmatched junction bases numbered 12, after V lost 4 bases and J lost 2 bases. CDR1 is LGHDT, CDR2 YNNKEL, per germline (reference sequence). The CDR3 spans 17 residues.

The chain is built from TRBV9 and TRBJ1-3, with D unresolved. Germline CDR1 SGDLS, CDR2 YYNGEE. V lost 0 bases and J lost 0, with 4 bases in between. The CDR3 covers 14 residues. CDR3 residues: CASSVASSGNTIYF. The DNA of the CDR3 is TGTGCCAGCAGCGTAGCCAGCTCTGGAAACACCATATATTTT.

The J gene is TRBJ2-1, the V gene TRBV2; D is uncertain. V gave up 3 bases and J gave up 0 bases, with 6 bases separating them. This CDR3 contains 14 residues. Germline loops: CDR1 SNHLY, CDR2 FYNNEI. CDR3 nucleotides: TGTGCCAGCAGTGATGCCGGCTCCTACAATGAGCAGTTCTTC. Its translation is CASSDAGSYNEQFF. The whole variable domain, remainder taken from reference TRBV2 and TRBJ2-1, is EPEVTQTPSHQVTQMGQEVILRCVPISNHLYFYWYRQILGQKVEFLVSFYNNEISEKSEIFDDQFSVERPDGSNFTLKIRSTKLEDSAMYFCASSDAGSYNEQFFGPGTRLTVL.

V usage is TRBV27 and J usage is TRBJ2-1; D possibly corresponds to TRBD2 (5 bases). The V end lost 4 bases, the J end lost 15 bases, and 25 bases lay between the germline ends. The CDR3 runs 15 residues. Germline loops: CDR1 MNHEY, CDR2 SMNVEV (reference sequence). CDR3 amino acids: CASSSIFEGREVRFF. The CDR3 DNA is TGTGCCAGCAGTTCGATATTTGAGGGAAGGGAAGTTCGGTTCTTC.

This clonotype occurred many times. The chain couples TRBV5-1 to TRBJ2-1, with TRBD2 identical over 9 bases. Germline V gives CDR1 SGHRS, CDR2 YFSETQ. The CDR3 totals 15 residues. The junction had 6 bases not matched to a gene; V was cut back by 0 bases and J by 8 bases. The CDR3 nucleotides read TGCGCCAGCAGCTTGGGGCTAGCGGGAATTTATGAGCAGTTCTTC. Translated: CASSLGLAGIYEQFF.

This clonotype was observed at least ten times. The V and J genes are TRBV28 and TRBJ2-1; 13 bases agree with TRBD2. Germline-derived CDR1 and CDR2 are MDHEN and SYDVKM. Trimming took 6 bases from V and 7 from J; bases not matched to a gene: 6. This CDR3 is 15 amino acids long. CDR3 sequence (DNA): TGTGCCAGCAGGTGGACTAGCGGGAGAGAGAATGAGCAGTTCTTC. Its protein product is CASRWTSGRENEQFF.

As concerns this clonotype: Possible read error: a much larger clone is one base away. The CDR3 DNA reads as TGTGCCAGCAGTTTTAAGGCTAGCGTGCGGTTC. Protein product: CASSFKASVRF. The gene calls are TRBV12-3 or TRBV12-4 and TRBJ2-7, with D possibly TRBD2 on 6 matching bases. The CDR3 loop spans 11 amino acids.

The genes are TRBV6-1 and TRBJ1-2, with D possibly TRBD1 on 6 matching bases. Trimming shortened V by 0 bases and J by 5 bases, and 16 bases separated the two germline ends. The CDR3 spans 16 residues. Germline-derived CDR1 and CDR2 are MNHNS and SASEGT. The CDR3 sequence is CASSEALRGRFYGYTF. Here the CDR3 DNA reads TGTGCCAGCAGTGAAGCGCTTCGGGGGCGATTTTATGGCTACACCTTC.

There are many counts of this clonotype. An end of the junction differs from the germline gene, which may be a read error. The chain recombines TRBV4-1 with TRBJ2-7, with 7 nucleotides matching TRBD1. Germline-derived CDR1 and CDR2 are MGHRA and YSYEKL. This CDR3 comprises 14 residues. DNA of the CDR3: TGTGCCAGCAGCCAAGACAGGGATTCCTACGAGCAGTACTTC. Its translation: CASSQDRDSYEQYF.

This chain connects TRBV11-2 to TRBJ2-7, with 11 bases matching TRBD2. The CDR3 has 15 amino acids. The V and J ends lost 4 bases and 3 bases, in that order; junction bases with no gene match: 5. CDR1 and CDR2 (germline): SGHAT, FQNNGV. This CDR3 is CASSSWGLADYEQYF. In DNA form, the CDR3 reads TGTGCCAGCAGCTCTTGGGGACTAGCGGACTACGAGCAGTACTTC.

The chain is built from TRBV2 and TRBJ2-3; D call uncertain. V dropped 2 bases and J dropped 6 bases, with 6 bases sitting between them. CDR1 is SNHLY, CDR2 FYNNEI, per germline. This CDR3 is built from 12 residues. The CDR3, as DNA: TGTGCCAGCAGTGAATCGAGTGATACGCAGTATTTT. It specifies CASSESSDTQYF.

This clonotype was recorded a few times. The chain carries TRBV25-1 and TRBJ2-1, with D maybe TRBD2 (5 bases). This CDR3 has 11 amino acids. From germline, CDR1 is MGHDK and CDR2 SYGVNS. Trimming removed 2 bases at V and 10 bases at J, with 6 bases between. CDR3 loop: CASSERLEQFF. Here the CDR3 DNA reads TGTGCCAGCAGTGAACGACTAGAGCAGTTCTTC.

This clonotype was observed a few times. The chain uses TRBV4-1 and TRBJ2-3; 8 positions match TRBD1. The CDR3 extends over 15 amino acids. Germline V gene data show CDR1 as MGHRA and CDR2 as YSYEKL. Trimming cost V 5 bases and J 4 bases; bases outside gene matches: 8. CDR3 sequence reads: CASSTDRGLADTQYF. CDR3 sequence (DNA): TGCGCCAGCAGCACCGACAGGGGATTGGCAGATACGCAGTATTTT.